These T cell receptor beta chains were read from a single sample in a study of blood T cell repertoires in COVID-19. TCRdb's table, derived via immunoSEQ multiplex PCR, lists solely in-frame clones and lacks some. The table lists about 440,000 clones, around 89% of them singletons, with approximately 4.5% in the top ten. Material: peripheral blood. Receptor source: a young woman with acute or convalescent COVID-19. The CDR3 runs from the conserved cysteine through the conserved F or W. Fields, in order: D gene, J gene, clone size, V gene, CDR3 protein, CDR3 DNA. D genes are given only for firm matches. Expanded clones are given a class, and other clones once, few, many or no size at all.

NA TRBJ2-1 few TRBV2 CASSIDRYNEQFF TGTGCCAGCAGTATAGACAGGTACAATGAGCAGTTCTTC
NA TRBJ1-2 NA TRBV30 CAWRSGFRNTNYGYTF TGTGCCTGGAGATCCGGGTTTAGAAATACTAACTATGGCTACACCTTC
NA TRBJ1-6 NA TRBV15 CATSGAANSPLHF TGTGCCACCAGCGGGGCAGCAAATTCACCCCTCCACTTT
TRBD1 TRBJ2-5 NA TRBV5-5 CASSSPGTGPAETQYF TGTGCCAGCAGCAGCCCAGGGACAGGCCCCGCAGAGACCCAGTACTTC
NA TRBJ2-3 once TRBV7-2 CASSSPATNRRGTQYF TGTGCCAGCAGCTCCCCTGCGACTAATCGCAGGGGTACGCAGTATTTT
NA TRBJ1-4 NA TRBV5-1 CASSSTGSLEKLFF TGCGCCAGCAGCTCGACAGGTAGTTTAGAAAAACTGTTTTTT
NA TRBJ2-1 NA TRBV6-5 CASSTGTRNEQFF TGTGCCAGCAGCACCGGGACAAGGAATGAGCAGTTCTTC
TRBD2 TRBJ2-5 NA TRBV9 CASSPLTSALATQYF TGTGCCAGCAGCCCCTTGACTAGCGCCTTAGCGACCCAGTACTTC
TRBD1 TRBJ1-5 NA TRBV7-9 CASSQGDQPQHF TGTGCCAGCAGCCAGGGGGATCAGCCCCAGCATTTT
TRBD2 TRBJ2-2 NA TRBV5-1 CASRQTTGGAAGELFF TGCGCCAGCAGACAAACGACCGGGGGGGCCGCCGGGGAGCTGTTTTTT
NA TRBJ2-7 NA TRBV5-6 CASSLTAIAYEQYF TGTGCCAGCAGCTTAACAGCCATCGCCTACGAGCAGTACTTC
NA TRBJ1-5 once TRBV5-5 CASSSGLTAVQPQHF TGTGCCAGCAGCAGCGGACTCACGGCAGTTCAGCCCCAGCATTTT
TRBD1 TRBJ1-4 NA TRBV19 CASSEQGRANEKLFF TGTGCCAGTAGCGAACAGGGGCGAGCTAATGAAAAACTGTTTTTT
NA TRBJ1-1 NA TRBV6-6 CASSYRPGEAFF TGTGCCAGCAGTTACCGTCCAGGGGAAGCTTTCTTT
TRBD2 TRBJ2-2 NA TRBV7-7 CASSLAGTSGGSTGELFF TGTGCCAGCAGCTTAGCGGGGACTAGCGGGGGGTCCACCGGGGAGCTGTTTTTT
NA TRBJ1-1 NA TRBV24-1 CATSDPTDTTEAFF TGTGCCACCAGTGACCCTACGGACACCACTGAAGCTTTCTTT
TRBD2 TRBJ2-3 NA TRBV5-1 CASSFNRGGDTDTQYF TGCGCCAGCAGCTTTAACCGCGGGGGGGACACAGATACGCAGTATTTT
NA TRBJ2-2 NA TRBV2 CASAGSQVDTGELFF TGTGCCAGCGCCGGGAGTCAGGTGGACACCGGGGAGCTGTTTTTT
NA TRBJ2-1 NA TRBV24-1 CATSDLDADEQFF TGTGCCACCAGTGATTTGGATGCGGATGAGCAGTTCTTC
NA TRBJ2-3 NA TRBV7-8 CASSRRGGNTDTQYF TGTGCCAGCAGCCGACGAGGCGGGAACACAGATACGCAGTATTTT
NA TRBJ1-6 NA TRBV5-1 CASSLWGDSPLHF TGCGCCAGCAGCTTGTGGGGGGATTCACCCCTCCACTTT
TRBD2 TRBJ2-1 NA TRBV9 CASSPRTAAGGDEQFF TGTGCCAGCAGCCCTCGGACAGCGGCGGGGGGGGATGAGCAGTTCTTC
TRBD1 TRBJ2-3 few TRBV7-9 CASSFGQGDTDTQYF TGTGCCAGCAGCTTCGGACAGGGTGATACAGATACGCAGTATTTT
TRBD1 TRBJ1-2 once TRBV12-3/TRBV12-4 CASSYRGVSGYTF TGTGCCAGCAGTTACAGGGGAGTATCTGGCTACACCTTC
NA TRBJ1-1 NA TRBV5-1 CASSGSVGQGGNTEAFF TGCGCCAGCAGCGGGTCTGTCGGGCAGGGAGGCAACACTGAAGCTTTCTTT
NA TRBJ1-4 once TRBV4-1 CASSQGPNEKLFF TGCGCCAGCAGCCAGGGCCCTAATGAAAAACTGTTTTTT
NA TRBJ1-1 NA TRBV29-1 CSVDNSDTEAFF TGCAGCGTTGATAACAGTGACACTGAAGCTTTCTTT
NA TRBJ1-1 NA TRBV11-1 CASSLASGGATEAFF TGTGCCAGCAGCTTAGCTTCTGGAGGGGCCACTGAAGCTTTCTTT
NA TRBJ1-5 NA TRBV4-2 CASSQEIWGDQPQHF TGTGCCAGCAGCCAAGAAATATGGGGGGATCAGCCCCAGCATTTT
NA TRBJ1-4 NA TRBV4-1 CASSQAPGTTNEKLFF TGCGCCAGCAGCCAAGCGCCGGGGACAACTAATGAAAAACTGTTTTTT
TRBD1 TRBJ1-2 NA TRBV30 CAWSPFGGDRARYTF TGTGCCTGGAGTCCCTTCGGAGGGGACAGGGCCCGCTACACCTTC
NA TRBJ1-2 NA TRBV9 CASSVGRAAGYGYTF TGTGCCAGCAGCGTAGGGCGGGCAGCGGGCTATGGCTACACCTTC
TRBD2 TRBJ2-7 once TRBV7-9 CASSPGLAGGTYEQYF TGTGCCAGCAGCCCCGGACTAGCGGGGGGAACCTACGAGCAGTACTTC
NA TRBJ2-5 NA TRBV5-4 CASSLTGMGTLKETQYF TGTGCCAGCAGCCTCACCGGCATGGGGACATTAAAAGAGACCCAGTACTTC
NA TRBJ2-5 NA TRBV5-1 CASSSGETQYF TGCGCCAGCAGCTCGGGGGAGACCCAGTACTTC
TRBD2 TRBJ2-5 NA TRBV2 CASWGGLETQYF TGTGCCAGCTGGGGAGGGTTGGAGACCCAGTACTTC
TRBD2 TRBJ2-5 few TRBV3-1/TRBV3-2 CASSQELGLAGVQETQYF TGTGCCAGCAGCCAAGAGTTGGGACTAGCGGGGGTTCAAGAGACCCAGTACTTC
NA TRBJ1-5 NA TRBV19 CARINREVQPQHF TGTGCCAGAATAAACAGGGAAGTGCAGCCCCAGCATTTT
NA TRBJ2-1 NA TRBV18 CASSPLWEAGGRNNEQFF NA
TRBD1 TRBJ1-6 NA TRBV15 CATSKTGTANSPLHF TGTGCCACCAGCAAAACCGGGACAGCAAATTCACCCCTCCACTTT
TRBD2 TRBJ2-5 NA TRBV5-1 CASSSKKTSGGLETQYF TGCGCCAGCAGCTCAAAAAAGACTAGCGGGGGTTTAGAGACCCAGTACTTC
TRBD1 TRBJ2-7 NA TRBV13 CASSGYRGRETYEQYF TGTGCCAGCAGCGGATACAGGGGGCGCGAAACCTACGAGCAGTACTTC
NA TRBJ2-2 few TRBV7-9 CASRGGGGNTGELFF TGTGCCAGCAGAGGAGGGGGCGGAAACACCGGGGAGCTGTTTTTT
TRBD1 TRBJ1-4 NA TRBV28 CATRLGQVNEKLFF TGTGCCACCCGCCTGGGACAGGTTAATGAAAAACTGTTTTTT
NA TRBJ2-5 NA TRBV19 CASSTRTSRVETQYF TGTGCCAGTAGTACCCGGACATCCCGGGTAGAGACCCAGTACTTC